Listed below are T cell receptor beta chains from one sample, sequenced in a study of shared clonotypes between healthy human individuals. Sequenced by immunoSEQ multiplex PCR; TCRdb stores in-frame clones only, minus some. The table has 400,000 to 550,000 clones, less than 80% seen once. The sequenced material came from PBMCs. These receptors were collected from a woman aged 40-49 years in good health. Some clones in this sample may be carry-over from other donors' samples. CDR3s include the opening cysteine and the closing phenylalanine or tryptophan. The D gene is left open where the match is weak. The size of a clone is reported for some rows only, either as once, few or many, or as a class for expanded clones.

>TRBJ1-2|16|-|TRBV5-8|-
TGTGCCAGCAGCTTGGCACGCGGGACGGCAGGCTATGGCTACACCTTC
CASSLARGTAGYGYTF
>TRBJ1-1|17|-|TRBV19|-
TGTGCCAGTAGTATAGGGGTCGGGGGGATCTTGGACACTGAAGCTTTCTTT
CASSIGVGGILDTEAFF
>TRBJ2-1|14|-|TRBV7-2|few
TGTGCCAGCAGCTTACGACGGATACAAGGGGAGCAGTTCTTC
CASSLRRIQGEQFF
>TRBJ2-5|12|TRBD1|TRBV28|-
TGTGCCAGCACTCGCAGGGGGGAGACCCAGTACTTC
CASTRRGETQYF
>TRBJ1-1|13|-|TRBV7-9|-
TGTGCCAGCAGCTTCGGACCGAACACTGAAGCTTTCTTT
CASSFGPNTEAFF
>TRBJ1-1|12|-|TRBV25-1|-
TGTGCCAGCACGACAGGGAACACTGAAGCTTTCTTT
CASTTGNTEAFF
>TRBJ2-7|11|-|TRBV2|-
TGTGCCAGCAGTAGGAGCCAAGTGCGGTACTTC
CASSRSQVRYF
>TRBJ1-6|14|-|TRBV5-1|-
TGCGCCAGCAGCTTGGCGGGACGCGGTTCACCCCTCCACTTT
CASSLAGRGSPLHF
>TRBJ2-2|13|TRBD1|TRBV6-5|-
TGTGCCAGCAGCCCACAGGGGTCCGGGGAGCTGTTTTTT
CASSPQGSGELFF
>TRBJ2-3|14|-|TRBV29-1|-
TGCAGCGTTGGGGACGCAACTAGCACAGATACGCAGTATTTT
CSVGDATSTDTQYF
>TRBJ1-2|16|TRBD1|TRBV11-2|few
TGTGCCAGCAGCCCGTCGCCGGGACAGGGGGGATATGGCTACACCTTC
CASSPSPGQGGYGYTF
>TRBJ2-1|17|-|TRBV7-9|once
TGTGCCAGCAGCTTAGCAGGAGGACTGCGGCCAGTAGATGAGCAGTTCTTC
CASSLAGGLRPVDEQFF
>TRBJ2-5|15|-|TRBV28|-
TGTGCCAGCAGTTTTCTCAGGGGAGGACAAGAGACCCAGTACTTC
CASSFLRGGQETQYF
>TRBJ2-7|11|-|TRBV20-1|-
TGCAGTGCAGAGGGCCCTTACGAGCAGTACTTC
CSAEGPYEQYF
>TRBJ2-5|16|-|TRBV7-2|-
TGTGCCAGCAGCTTTAACGGTGGGGGCCTCCAAGAGACCCAGTACTTC
CASSFNGGGLQETQYF
>TRBJ2-3|16|-|TRBV9|-
TGTGCCAGCAGCGACGGCAGGGGTGGTGTAGTAGATACGCAGTATTTT
CASSDGRGGVVDTQYF
>TRBJ2-3|15|TRBD2|TRBV2|few
TGTGCCAGCAGTGCGAATAGCGGGACCACAGATACGCAGTATTTT
CASSANSGTTDTQYF
>TRBJ1-2|14|-|TRBV6-6|-
TGTGCCAGCAGGCCCGAGGGGGGTCAGTATGGCTACACCTTC
CASRPEGGQYGYTF
>TRBJ2-3|17|-|TRBV4-3|-
TGCGCCAGCAGCCACTCATGGGCAGGGGCAGCCACAGATACGCAGTATTTT
CASSHSWAGAATDTQYF
>TRBJ2-5|11|-|TRBV7-2|few
TGTGCCAGCAGCTTTTGGGAGACCCAGTACTTC
CASSFWETQYF
>TRBJ2-3|17|TRBD2|TRBV5-1|-
TGCGCCAGCAGCTTGGGGGTAGCGGGACCTAGCACAGATACGCAGTATTTT
CASSLGVAGPSTDTQYF
>TRBJ1-5|15|TRBD1|TRBV6-1|-
TGTGCCAGCAGTTTAGGGACAGGGCGCAATCAGCCCCAGCATTTT
CASSLGTGRNQPQHF
>TRBJ2-1|17|-|TRBV11-1|-
TGTGCCAGCAGCTTCCCGGGACCCCCCGGCTCCTACAATGAGCAGTTCTTC
CASSFPGPPGSYNEQFF
>TRBJ2-1|15|TRBD2|TRBV7-3|-
TGTGCCAGCAGCTTGTTAGCGGGAGGGGAAGATGAGCAGTTCTTC
CASSLLAGGEDEQFF
>TRBJ2-7|12|TRBD1|TRBV28|-
TGTGCCAGCAGCAGGGACAGACACGAGCAGTACTTC
CASSRDRHEQYF
>TRBJ1-3|13|-|TRBV9|-
TGTGCCAGCAGCGGGGACTTCGGTAACACCATATATTTT
CASSGDFGNTIYF
>TRBJ2-5|19|TRBD2|TRBV18|-
TGTGCCAGCTCACCGATGGACCTAAGTAGCGGGAGTGTACAAGAGACCCAGTACTTC
CASSPMDLSSGSVQETQYF
>TRBJ2-7|14|-|TRBV28|-
TGTGCCAGCAGTTTCTCCGGGCCTCTGGCCGAGCAGTACTTC
CASSFSGPLAEQYF
>TRBJ2-5|14|TRBD1|TRBV4-2|-
TGTGCCAGCAGCCAAGGGGACAGCCAAGAGACCCAGTACTTC
CASSQGDSQETQYF
>TRBJ2-7|14|TRBD2|TRBV11-2|-
TGTGCCAGCAGCTTAGGACTAGCTCTCTACGAGCAGTACTTC
CASSLGLALYEQYF
>TRBJ1-3|14|-|TRBV6-1|-
TGTGCCATCAACACAGGACGCTCTGGAAACACCATATATTTT
CAINTGRSGNTIYF
>TRBJ2-1|17|TRBD2|TRBV9|few
TGTGCCAGCAGCGTAGCTACAATAGGAGTAGCGGGAGGTGAGCAGTTCTTC
CASSVATIGVAGGEQFF
>TRBJ1-1|14|TRBD1|TRBV25-1|-
TGTGCCAGCAGTGACCCTGGAGGGGGCCCAGGAGCTTTCTTT
CASSDPGGGPGAFF
>TRBJ1-4|14|-|TRBV11-1|-
TGTGCCAGCAGCCTACACACAACTAATGAAAAACTGTTTTTT
CASSLHTTNEKLFF
>TRBJ2-1|12|-|TRBV6-6|-
TGTGCCAGCAGGCCCACAGGGCCTGAGCAGTTCTTC
CASRPTGPEQFF
>TRBJ1-4|15|TRBD1|TRBV15|-
TGTGCCACCAGCAGAGATCAGGGACAGGGTGAAAAACTGTTTTTT
CATSRDQGQGEKLFF
>TRBJ1-5|15|-|TRBV2|-
TGTGCCAGCAGCGCTATAAGGGGGAGCAATCAGCCCCAGCATTTT
CASSAIRGSNQPQHF
>TRBJ2-5|13|-|TRBV19|-
TGTGCCAGTAGTATAGATCGTTTGGAGACCCAGTACTTC
CASSIDRLETQYF
>TRBJ2-5|14|-|TRBV19|-
TGTGCCAGTCGACAGGAGACAACTAAAGAGACCCAGTACTTC
CASRQETTKETQYF
>TRBJ1-4|14|-|TRBV5-1|-
TGCGCCAGCGCCCCCGGAGCAACTAATGAAAAACTGTTTTTT
CASAPGATNEKLFF
>TRBJ2-2|16|TRBD1|TRBV29-1|-
TGCAGCGTCACCCACCCGGGACAGGGGAGCACCGGGGAGCTGTTTTTT
CSVTHPGQGSTGELFF